The rows below give T cell receptor beta chains drawn from one sample of a study of T cell clones after liver transplantation. Method: immunoSEQ multiplex PCR; TCRdb's copy keeps in-frame clones and lacks some. The sample carries 93,000 or so clones, around 84% recorded once. The sequences come from CD4+ T cells from blood, collected approximately 45 months after liver transplant. The origin of the receptors is a human patient who received a liver transplant. The graft donor may be the source of some T cells. Each CDR3 is given with its conserved first and last residue. A D gene is named only where the DNA matches it firmly. Size is stated for part of the rows, as once, few or many counts, or as a class when the clone is expanded.

CDR3nt	CDR3aa	d_gene	j_gene	v_gene	abundance
TGTGCCAGCAGCCAACCCACAGGGGCTGGGGCCAACGTCCTGACTTTC	CASSQPTGAGANVLTF	TRBD1	TRBJ2-6	TRBV4-2	.
TGTGCCAGCTCACCACAGTCCGTTAATGATAAACTGTTTTTT	CASSPQSVNDKLFF	.	TRBJ1-4	TRBV18	.
TGTGCCATCAGTGAGGGTAGCCAGCCCCAGCATTTT	CAISEGSQPQHF	.	TRBJ1-5	TRBV10-3	few
TGCGCCAGCAGCCCCGCTCCCGACAGGGACCGGTGGACTGGAAACACCATATATTTT	CASSPAPDRDRWTGNTIYF	TRBD1	TRBJ1-3	TRBV4-3	.
TGTGCCAGTAGCCCCCAGGGGGCCTATGGCTACACCTTC	CASSPQGAYGYTF	TRBD1	TRBJ1-2	TRBV19	few
TGTGCCAGTAGCTCCCTACAGGGGAACTATGGCTACACCTTC	CASSSLQGNYGYTF	TRBD1	TRBJ1-2	TRBV19	.
TGTGCCAGCAGCAAAGGAGGGTGCGGCAATCAGCCCCAGCATTTT	CASSKGGCGNQPQHF	.	TRBJ1-5	TRBV21-1	.
TGTGCCAGCAGTTCCAGGGTTGGAGAAAAACTGTTTTTT	CASSSRVGEKLFF	.	TRBJ1-4	TRBV6-6	.
TGTGCCAGCAGCCCGGACCTGGACATTGTTATCCCCTACGAGCAGTACTTC	CASSPDLDIVIPYEQYF	.	TRBJ2-7	TRBV7-8	.
TGCAGTGCTGTAGGGTCCAATGAGCAGTTCTTC	CSAVGSNEQFF	.	TRBJ2-1	TRBV20-1	.
TGTGCCAGCAGTTTTCCCCGGGACGGATACGAGCAGTACTTC	CASSFPRDGYEQYF	.	TRBJ2-7	TRBV28	.
TGTGCCAGCAGCTCCCCGGGGCTAGCGGGAGGTAATGAGCAGTTCTTC	CASSSPGLAGGNEQFF	TRBD2	TRBJ2-1	TRBV7-3	.
TGCGCCAGCAGCTTGATCCCGGTTGGGAACACTGAAGCTTTCTTT	CASSLIPVGNTEAFF	.	TRBJ1-1	TRBV5-1	.
TGTGCCAGCGCTATCGGGACCGCTGAAGCTTTCTTT	CASAIGTAEAFF	.	TRBJ1-1	TRBV5-5	.
TGCGCCAGCAGCCAAGTACCTTCGGCAGGCCCGCAGCATTTT	CASSQVPSAGPQHF	.	TRBJ1-5	TRBV4-3	.
TGTGCCAGCAGCAGGACAGAGGGTAATGAAAAACTGTTTTTT	CASSRTEGNEKLFF	.	TRBJ1-4	TRBV2	.
TGCGCCAGCAGCTTGGAGGCGGGCGGCTCCTACGAGCAGTACTTC	CASSLEAGGSYEQYF	.	TRBJ2-7	TRBV5-1	once
TGTGCCAGCTCACCCGGACTAGCCTACGAGCAGTATTTC	CASSPGLAYEQYF	TRBD2	TRBJ2-7	TRBV18	.
TGTGCCAGCAGCCTGACAGGGTGGGACGAGACCCAGTACTTC	CASSLTGWDETQYF	TRBD1	TRBJ2-5	TRBV7-6	.
TGTGCCAGCAGCTCTCGTTTAGCTAACTATGGCTACACCTTC	CASSSRLANYGYTF	.	TRBJ1-2	TRBV7-8	.
TGTGCCAGCAGCCTAAGGGAAGGTTTGACTGAAGCTTTCTTT	CASSLREGLTEAFF	.	TRBJ1-1	TRBV4-2	few
TGTGCCAGCAGTCCCCTCGGGACAGGGAGCTACGAGCAGTACTTC	CASSPLGTGSYEQYF	TRBD1	TRBJ2-7	TRBV5-6	.
TGTGCCAGCAGTTCGCCCCTATTTGGCTACACCTTC	CASSSPLFGYTF	.	TRBJ1-2	TRBV27	.
TGTGCCAGCAGTGAATTCAGCGGGAGTAGCGACAATGAGCAGTTCTTC	CASSEFSGSSDNEQFF	TRBD2	TRBJ2-1	TRBV25-1	.
TGTGCCACCAGCAGAGCCACCTATCGGACTGAAGCTTTCTTT	CATSRATYRTEAFF	.	TRBJ1-1	TRBV15	.
TGTGCCAGTAACCGCCAGGGGTTCCACTATGGCTACACCTTC	CASNRQGFHYGYTF	.	TRBJ1-2	TRBV19	once
TGTGCTAGTGGGCGGGGACATAGGAACACCGGGGAGCTGTTTTTT	CASGRGHRNTGELFF	.	TRBJ2-2	TRBV12-5	.
TGTGCCAGCAGCCCGACTAGCGGGGGGGCGGAGACCCAGTACTTC	CASSPTSGGAETQYF	TRBD2	TRBJ2-5	TRBV2	.
TGTGCCGGCAGCGCTAGCGACGAGCAGTACTTC	CAGSASDEQYF	.	TRBJ2-7	TRBV7-2	.
TGCGCCAGCAGCCAGGGGGATCGGTTGGGGAATTCACCCCTCCACTTT	CASSQGDRLGNSPLHF	.	TRBJ1-6	TRBV4-1	.
TGTGCCAGCAGCTTAGGAGGGACCGGGAATCAGCCCCAGCATTTT	CASSLGGTGNQPQHF	.	TRBJ1-5	TRBV11-2	.
TGTGCCAGCAGCCTTCCGCGACGGGGGTCCAATGAGCAGTTCTTC	CASSLPRRGSNEQFF	.	TRBJ2-1	TRBV28	.
TGTGCCAGCAGTGATCGGACAGGTGCACAGGGTCAGCCCCAGCATTTT	CASSDRTGAQGQPQHF	TRBD1	TRBJ1-5	TRBV6-1	.
TGTGCCAGCAGTGAAGTACTGGGAAGGGTAGATACGCAGTATTTT	CASSEVLGRVDTQYF	.	TRBJ2-3	TRBV6-1	.
TGCGCCAGCAGCCGCCCCCGACTAGCGGGTCTTAACACCGGGGAGCTGTTTTTT	CASSRPRLAGLNTGELFF	TRBD2	TRBJ2-2	TRBV5-1	.
TGTGCCAGTTCCGAGGGCAGTCAAAGCTCCTACGAGCAGTACTTC	CASSEGSQSSYEQYF	.	TRBJ2-7	TRBV19	once
TGCGCCAGCAGCCAAGGGGTTGGAAACACCATATATTTT	CASSQGVGNTIYF	.	TRBJ1-3	TRBV4-1	.
TGTGCCAGCAGCTCCGGGCCAGGGAACCCCGCCGGGGAGCTGTTTTTT	CASSSGPGNPAGELFF	.	TRBJ2-2	TRBV7-3	.
TGTGCCAGCAGCTTAGACAGAAACACTGAAGCTTTCTTT	CASSLDRNTEAFF	.	TRBJ1-1	TRBV7-2	.
TGTGCCAGCAGTTACACGGTGAGCTCCTACGAGCAGTACTTC	CASSYTVSSYEQYF	.	TRBJ2-7	TRBV6-5	.
TGTGCCAGCTCACCACCGTTAACGGGAGTTTCCTACGAGCAGTACTTC	CASSPPLTGVSYEQYF	.	TRBJ2-7	TRBV18	.
TGTGCCAGCACCTCGTCTCCCACAGATACGCAGTATTTT	CASTSSPTDTQYF	.	TRBJ2-3	TRBV7-3	.
TGTGCCAGCTCACCGGGGGCGACTAGGACTAATGAAAAACTGTTTTTT	CASSPGATRTNEKLFF	.	TRBJ1-4	TRBV18	.
TGTGCCAGCAGTGGGGGACTAGCAAGAGAGACCCAGTACTTC	CASSGGLARETQYF	TRBD2	TRBJ2-5	TRBV2	.
TGTGCCAGCAGTTACACAGTTAACTATGGCTACACCTTC	CASSYTVNYGYTF	.	TRBJ1-2	TRBV6-5	.
TGTGCCAGCAGCCAGACGAGGGTCAACGTCCTGACTTTC	CASSQTRVNVLTF	.	TRBJ2-6	TRBV9	.
TGCAGTGCTAGCGGAGCCTACGAGCAGTACTTC	CSASGAYEQYF	.	TRBJ2-7	TRBV20-1	.
TGTGCCAGCAGCTTAGTTCGGGGCTACGAGCAGTACTTC	CASSLVRGYEQYF	.	TRBJ2-7	TRBV11-1	.
TGTGCCAGTAGTGTCGACAGAGATTATAATTCACCCCTCCACTTT	CASSVDRDYNSPLHF	.	TRBJ1-6	TRBV19	.
TGTGCCAGCGGTCTGGGACTGGCATCCTACGAGCAGTACTTC	CASGLGLASYEQYF	.	TRBJ2-7	TRBV6-5	.